The present TCR beta chain was sequenced within a study of T cells after yellow fever vaccination. In the study overall: Fractions containing few cells were prepared with SMART-Seq v4 Ultra Low Input. Study-level findings and limits: Clonotype sharing between CD4 and CD8 compartments was small. Abundant clonotypes from the bulk population could contaminate FACS-sorted repertoires. Most primary-vaccination clones recurred post-booster (roughly 97% CD4, 88% CD8).

Germline V gene data show CDR1 as MGHRA and CDR2 as YSYEKL. CDR3 length: 16 amino acids. The V end lost 1 base, the J end lost 0 bases, and 7 bases lay between the germline ends. MiXCR, applied by TCRdb to the 5' RACE reads, yields one record per CDR3 protein. The sample carries approximately 580,000 distinct CDR3 sequences, 17% recorded once. Turning to this clonotype: Its antigen is currently unknown.

Sequencing was performed on PBMCs, taken about 5 days after the first yellow fever vaccination. This TCR came from a man younger than 30 who received the YFV17D yellow fever vaccine. J is TRBJ1-6 and V is TRBV4-1; D is unresolved. CDR3 bases: TGCGCCAGCAGCCAAGTACTGGGCTCCTATAATTCACCCCTCCACTTT. This translates into CASSQVLGSYNSPLHF.